This entry lists 31 T cell receptor beta chains sequenced from one sample in a study of cytomegalovirus exposure and HLA in healthy donors. Vbeta (60) and Jbeta (13) primers were used in the PCR. Profiling relied on immunoSEQ multiplex PCR, and the TCRdb table lists in-frame clones only, not all of them. Of 150,000 to 200,000 clones detected, 81% appear once; the ten largest clones hold 1.5% to 2%. The sequenced sample consisted of PBMCs. The receptor source for this set is a man aged 18 to 30 in good health and CMV-seronegative.

The rearrangement links TRBV30 to TRBJ2-1, with TRBD2 matching over 11 bases. The CDR3 has 15 amino acids. The junction had 7 bases not matched to a gene; V was cut back by 2 bases and J by 7 bases. In germline, CDR1 is GTSNPN, CDR2 SVGIG (reference sequence). The CDR3 nucleotides read TGTGCCTGGAGTATACTAGCGGGAGTAGTGAATGAGCAGTTCTTC. This gives the protein CAWSILAGVVNEQFF.

The genes are TRBV18 and TRBJ2-2, with D possibly TRBD2 on 6 matching bases. The CDR3 consists of 13 residues. The V gene lost 0 bases and the J gene lost 8 bases, with 7 bases spanning the gap. Germline-derived CDR1 and CDR2 are KGHSH and LQKENI. The CDR3 sequence is CASSPPGTGELFF. The CDR3 nucleotides read TGTGCCAGCTCACCACCCGGGACTGGGGAGCTGTTTTTT.

This clone was counted a single time. The V call is TRBV6-5, the J call TRBJ1-1, with 7 nucleotides matching TRBD1. The J segment lost 1 base and the V segment lost 0 bases, leaving 5 bases of the junction unmatched. The germline CDR1 and CDR2 sequences are MNHEY and SVGAGI. The CDR3 length is 16 residues. CDR3 residues: CASSYSRGRRNTEAFF. For the CDR3, the DNA is TGTGCCAGCAGTTACTCAAGGGGGCGCCGGAACACTGAAGCTTTCTTT.

There are a few counts of this clone. The chain links TRBV28 to TRBJ1-3; tentatively, D is TRBD1 (6 bases). Between the trimmed V and J ends, which lost 6 bases and 0 bases, there was a span of 27 bases. This CDR3 spans 20 amino acids. Germline V gene sequence: CDR1 MDHEN, CDR2 SYDVKM. The CDR3, as DNA: TGTGCCAGCAGAAATTATGGGGAGGGGACACCCCGATCCTCTGGAAACACCATATATTTT. Translation gives CASRNYGEGTPRSSGNTIYF. Complete variable domain (other parts from reference TRBV28 and TRBJ1-3): DVKVTQSSRYLVKRTGEKVFLECVQDMDHENMFWYRQDPGLGLRLIYFSYDVKMKEKGDIPEGYSVSREKKERFSLILESASTNQTSMYLCASRNYGEGTPRSSGNTIYFGEGSWLTVV.

The CDR3 DNA is TGCAGCGTTCTCCGAGATAACTATGGCTACACCTTC. Protein product: CSVLRDNYGYTF. The chain combines TRBV29-1 with TRBJ1-2; D gene unclear. The germline V gene encodes CDR1 SQVTM and CDR2 ANQGSEA. V lost 5 bases, J lost 1 base, and 8 bases lay in between. The CDR3 consists of 12 residues.

V usage is TRBV29-1 and J usage is TRBJ2-7, with a possible D match to TRBD2 (5 bases). Looked up from germline, CDR1 is SQVTM and CDR2 is ANQGSEA. This CDR3 is built from 13 residues. Trimming removed 6 bases from V and 2 bases from J, with 14 bases in between. This CDR3 is CSVELDRAYEQYF. As DNA, the CDR3 is TGCAGCGTCGAACTAGACCGAGCCTACGAGCAGTACTTC.

Details on this clone: The junction does not match germline at one end; this may be a read error. The chain combines TRBV2 with TRBJ1-2; D call uncertain. The CDR3 has 10 residues. Germline assignment: CDR1 SNHLY and CDR2 FYNNEI. The CDR3 spells CASSPPPGFF. In nucleotides, the CDR3 is TGTGCCAGCAGTCCTCCCCCGGGGTTCTTC.

The chain couples TRBV25-1 to TRBJ2-1, with D perhaps matching TRBD2 (6 bases). The V end was cut by 1 base, the J end by 3 bases, with 19 bases between. Germline V gene data show CDR1 as MGHDK and CDR2 as SYGVNS. The CDR3 has 18 residues. The DNA for the CDR3 is TGTGCCAGCAGTGAATTTTTCTCCTTAGCGGAGATCTACAATGAGCAGTTCTTC. It codes for CASSEFFSLAEIYNEQFF. The variable domain in full, with the rest retrieved from reference TRBV25-1 and TRBJ2-1, is EADIYQTPRYLVIGTGKKITLECSQTMGHDKMYWYQQDPGMELHLIHYSYGVNSTEKGDLSSESTVSRIRTEHFPLTLESARPSHTSQYLCASSEFFSLAEIYNEQFFGPGTRLTVL.

J is TRBJ1-2 and V is TRBV7-9, with D unclear. Trimming cost V 2 bases and J 6 bases, with 19 bases left between them. This CDR3 spans 16 amino acids. The germline V gene encodes CDR1 SEHNR and CDR2 FQNEAQ (reference sequence). The CDR3 region is CASSLTRPGYSDGYTF. DNA of the CDR3: TGTGCCAGCAGCTTAACAAGGCCGGGGTATTCGGATGGCTACACCTTC. The variable domain in full, completed from reference TRBV7-9 and TRBJ1-2, reads DTGVSQNPRHKITKRGQNVTFRCDPISEHNRLYWYRQTLGQGPEFLTYFQNEAQLEKSRLLSDRFSAERPKGSFSTLEIQRTEQGDSAMYLCASSLTRPGYSDGYTFGSGTRLTVV.

This clone was seen a handful of times. The rearrangement joins TRBV6-6 to TRBJ2-1; tentatively, D is TRBD1 (6 bases). Trimming stripped 7 bases from V and 4 bases from J, with 11 bases between. This CDR3 has 13 amino acids. From germline, CDR1 is MNHNY and CDR2 SVGAGI (reference sequence). The DNA of the CDR3 is TGTGCCAGCATTCAGGGACAATACAATGAGCAGTTCTTC. Translated, it gives CASIQGQYNEQFF.

The chain employs TRBV19 and TRBJ2-2; 9 bases line up with TRBD2. There are 15 residues in the CDR3. Germline V CDR1 and CDR2: LNHDA, SQIVND (reference sequence). The J segment lost 6 bases and the V segment lost 9 bases, leaving 11 bases of the junction unmatched. This CDR3 reads CASKGLAGEAGELFF. The CDR3, as DNA: TGTGCCAGCAAGGGGTTAGCGGGAGAGGCCGGGGAGCTGTTTTTT.

This chain connects TRBV11-2 to TRBJ2-7, with D maybe TRBD1 (6 bases). Germline values: CDR1 SGHAT, CDR2 FQNNGV. The CDR3 covers 16 residues. Trimming stripped 8 bases from V and 4 bases from J, with 24 bases between. For the CDR3, the DNA is TGTGCCAGCCGGTCTTTGGGGGTTCTGGGGGCTTACGAGCAGTACTTC. This encodes CASRSLGVLGAYEQYF.

The chain links TRBV29-1 to TRBJ1-2; 8 nucleotides agree with TRBD1. The CDR3 has 11 amino acids. The ends lost 4 bases at V and 8 bases at J; junction bases unmatched: 3. Germline values: CDR1 SQVTM, CDR2 ANQGSEA. As DNA, the CDR3 is TGCAGCGTTGGGGGACAGGAGGGCTACACCTTC. As protein: CSVGGQEGYTF.

This chain links TRBV27 with TRBJ1-2; perhaps TRBD1 as D (5 bases). The germline V and J ends were trimmed by 5 bases and 4 bases, with 17 bases remaining between them. CDR1 is MNHEY, CDR2 SMNVEV, per germline (reference sequence). The CDR3 sequence is 15 residues long. CDR3 nucleotides: TGTGCCAGCAGTCCCCCCGGGGGGGGGAGCTATGGCTACACCTTC. Translated: CASSPPGGGSYGYTF.

The CDR3 reads CASKPGLQETQYF. The CDR3 DNA reads TGTGCCAGTAAGCCAGGCCTCCAAGAGACCCAGTACTTC. The genes are TRBV19 and TRBJ2-5; D gene ambiguous. The CDR3 is 13 amino acids. Looked up from germline, CDR1 is LNHDA and CDR2 is SQIVND (reference sequence). The V end was cut by 7 bases, the J end by 1 base, with 10 bases between.

V gene TRBV28 combines with J gene TRBJ2-3, with 11 bases fitting TRBD2. There are 13 residues in the CDR3. CDR1 is MDHEN, CDR2 SYDVKM, per germline. The J segment lost 6 bases and the V segment lost 11 bases, leaving 7 bases of the junction unmatched. CDR3 residues: CAGSGRAADTQYF. The CDR3 DNA is TGTGCCGGTAGCGGGAGGGCCGCGGATACGCAGTATTTT.

The chain employs TRBV5-8 and TRBJ2-2; TRBD1 is a possible D gene (6 bases). CDR1 is SGHTS, CDR2 YDEGEE, per germline. The CDR3 totals 15 residues. V lost 0 bases and J lost 1, with 7 bases in between. CDR3 nucleotides: TGTGCCAGCAGCTTGGGGACAGTGAACACCGGGGAGCTGTTTTTT. Its protein is CASSLGTVNTGELFF.

The J gene is TRBJ1-2, the V gene TRBV27; D gene unclear. The CDR3 totals 15 residues. Trimming left V 4 bases short and J 0 bases short, with 12 bases between. From germline, CDR1 is MNHEY and CDR2 SMNVEV (reference sequence). DNA for the CDR3: TGTGCCAGCAGTTGGCGGGCCAGGCCTAACTATGGCTACACCTTC. As protein: CASSWRARPNYGYTF.

V and J are TRBV7-2 and TRBJ1-6, with 7 bases aligning to TRBD1. From germline, CDR1 is SGHTA and CDR2 FQGNSA. The CDR3 loop spans 15 amino acids. Losses at the gene ends were 2 bases for V and 10 bases for J; bases not matched to a gene: 8. The CDR3 DNA sequence: TGTGCCAGCAGCTTAACGTCGACAGGGTCCTCACCCCTCCACTTT. This sequence encodes CASSLTSTGSSPLHF.

The chain couples TRBV7-6 to TRBJ2-7; the D is unclear. The length of the CDR3 is 15 residues. Germline-derived CDR1 and CDR2 are SGHVS and FNYEAQ. Trimming removed 5 bases from V and 7 bases from J, with 21 bases in between. The DNA of the CDR3 is TGTGCCAGCAGCCCGCCAGGCATTAATACTGGAGAGCAGTACTTC. It codes for CASSPPGINTGEQYF.

The chain has TRBV28 and TRBJ1-3, with D perhaps matching TRBD1 (5 bases). Trimming took 7 bases from V and 0 from J, leaving 16 bases between them. CDR1 is MDHEN, CDR2 SYDVKM, per germline. The length of the CDR3 is 16 residues. The CDR3 sequence is CASKVGAGLSGNTIYF. The CDR3 nucleotides read TGTGCCAGCAAGGTTGGGGCAGGCCTCTCTGGAAACACCATATATTTT.

Only a few counts were recorded for this clone. The chain uses TRBV10-3 and TRBJ2-1, with 11 bases fitting TRBD2. The CDR3 has 16 residues. CDR1 is ENHRY and CDR2 is SYGVKD in the germline V gene. Trimming at V came to 0 bases and at J to 7 bases, leaving 5 bases not matched to a gene. CDR3: CAISESPGLAANEQFF. The CDR3 bases are TGTGCCATCAGTGAGTCACCGGGACTAGCGGCTAATGAGCAGTTCTTC.

This clone was seen only a few times. The J gene is TRBJ1-1, the V gene TRBV6-6; TRBD1 is a possible D gene (5 bases). This CDR3 is 15 amino acids long. Trimming left V 2 bases short and J 4 bases short, with 14 bases between. Per the germline V gene, CDR1 is MNHNY and CDR2 is SVGAGI (reference sequence). CDR3 protein: CASSYLDIGATEAFF. In DNA form, the CDR3 reads TGTGCCAGCAGTTACCTGGACATCGGTGCCACTGAAGCTTTCTTT.

The chain couples TRBV4-3 to TRBJ2-7; D gene unclear. From germline, CDR1 is LGHNA and CDR2 YSLEER. CDR3 length: 18 residues. The ends were cut back, 0 bases at V and 2 bases at J, with 20 bases in the middle. CDR3 in DNA: TGCGCCAGCAGCCAAGATTTGTCAGCGCCCAGTTTACCCTACGAGCAGTACTTC. Translated: CASSQDLSAPSLPYEQYF.

This clone has a single count. The chain combines TRBV5-6 with TRBJ2-1, with 7 bases identical to TRBD2. Germline values: CDR1 SGHDT, CDR2 YYEEEE. CDR3 size: 14 residues. The V gene end was trimmed by 2 bases and the J gene end by 7 bases; junction bases not matched to a gene: 6. The CDR3 here is CASSFIGGSNEQFF. The DNA for the CDR3 is TGTGCCAGCAGCTTTATCGGGGGGAGTAATGAGCAGTTCTTC.

This clone was picked up a small number of times. J is TRBJ1-2 and V is TRBV4-3, with TRBD1 identical over 7 bases. Per germline, CDR1 LGHNA and CDR2 YSLEER. This CDR3 has 15 amino acids. V was clipped by 0 bases and J by 4 bases; unmatched bases: 5. The CDR3 region is CASSQDPGGAYGYTF. The CDR3 nucleotides read TGCGCCAGCAGCCAAGACCCAGGGGGAGCCTATGGCTACACCTTC.

The rearrangement links TRBV5-6 to TRBJ2-1; tentatively, D is TRBD2 (5 bases). The CDR3 covers 15 residues. CDR1 SGHDT and CDR2 YYEEEE come from the germline V gene. The ends were cut back, 0 bases at V and 6 bases at J, with 13 bases in the middle. CDR3 sequence reads: CASSLGTPGGNEQFF. The CDR3 DNA follows: TGTGCCAGCAGCTTGGGGACCCCAGGAGGCAATGAGCAGTTCTTC.

The chain has TRBV7-2 and TRBJ2-4, with D possibly TRBD1 on 7 matching bases. The CDR3 has 13 residues. Per germline, CDR1 SGHTA and CDR2 FQGNSA. V gave up 5 bases and J gave up 15 bases, with 20 bases separating them. The CDR3 DNA reads as TGTGCCAGCAGCCAACCAGGGGCAGGGGGGATGTACTTC. Protein product: CASSQPGAGGMYF.

The chain joins TRBV5-1 to TRBJ1-1; TRBD1 agrees at 9 bases. Germline V gives CDR1 SGHRS, CDR2 YFSETQ. The CDR3 is 14 residues long. J gave up 4 bases and V 3 bases, and 4 bases lay outside the gene matches. The CDR3 DNA reads as TGCGCCAGCAGCTACCACAGGGGGCCCACTGAAGCTTTCTTT. Amino acid sequence: CASSYHRGPTEAFF.

The chain recombines TRBV6-5 with TRBJ2-2, with a weak D call TRBD2 (6 bases). The length of the CDR3 is 15 residues. The germline V and J ends were trimmed by 7 bases and 2 bases, with 14 bases remaining between them. CDR1 is MNHEY and CDR2 is SVGAGI in the germline V gene. The CDR3 nucleotides read TGTGCCAGCAAGACCGGGACTTATAACACCGGGGAGCTGTTTTTT. Residues: CASKTGTYNTGELFF.

The V gene is TRBV5-1, the J gene TRBJ2-2, with 15 positions matching TRBD2. This CDR3 is built from 19 residues. Germline V gives CDR1 SGHRS, CDR2 YFSETQ. The J segment lost 4 bases and the V segment lost 3 bases, leaving 10 bases of the junction unmatched. CDR3 sequence: CASSSLPVGLAGGTGELFF. The CDR3 nucleotides are TGCGCCAGCAGCTCGCTACCCGTGGGACTAGCGGGGGGCACCGGGGAGCTGTTTTTT.